These 13 T cell receptor beta chains came from one sample sequenced in a study of blood T cell repertoires in COVID-19. Some clones are missing from TCRdb's copy, which holds only in-frame ones; the method was immunoSEQ multiplex PCR. The sample has about 170,000 clones; about 85% are singletons. Sequenced sample: peripheral blood. The source of these receptors is a human donor with acute or convalescent COVID-19. The donor label of this sample is uncertain.

This rearrangement joins TRBV10-3 to TRBJ1-5, with a possible D match to TRBD1 (5 bases). V was cut by 0 bases and J by 6 bases, with 9 bases left in between. The CDR3 contains 14 residues. From germline, CDR1 is ENHRY and CDR2 SYGVKD. The chain's CDR3 is CAISESGGSQPQHF. Written as DNA, the CDR3 is TGTGCCATCAGTGAGTCGGGGGGGTCTCAGCCCCAGCATTTT.

This clone occurred once. The chain uses TRBV5-5 and TRBJ1-5; TRBD1 aligns across 8 bases. Germline CDR1 reads SGHKS; CDR2 reads YYEKEE (reference sequence). The CDR3 consists of 13 residues. After removal of 2 bases from V and 6 bases from J, the junction contained 1 base not matched to a gene. The CDR3 spells CASSFGQGQPQHF. Here the CDR3 DNA reads TGTGCCAGCAGCTTCGGACAGGGTCAGCCCCAGCATTTT.

J is TRBJ1-5 and V is TRBV29-1; tentative D call: TRBD1 (6 bases). Germline loops: CDR1 SQVTM, CDR2 ANQGSEA. Trimming shortened V by 6 bases and J by 6 bases, and 18 bases separated the two germline ends. The CDR3 is made up of 14 amino acids. Written as DNA, the CDR3 is TGCAGCGTCGAATCAGGGGAGTTAGGTCAGCCCCAGCATTTT. It codes for CSVESGELGQPQHF.

The chain has TRBV7-2 and TRBJ1-4; perhaps TRBD1 as D (6 bases). Trimming took 2 bases from V and 3 from J, leaving 10 bases between them. The CDR3 has 15 residues. Germline V gene sequence: CDR1 SGHTA, CDR2 FQGNSA. CDR3 DNA sequence: TGTGCCAGCAGCTTAAACAGGGTTCCTAATGAAAAACTGTTTTTT. Its translation: CASSLNRVPNEKLFF.

This chain uses TRBV19 with TRBJ1-5, with TRBD1 matching 7 bases. V was clipped by 6 bases and J by 7 bases; unmatched bases: 12. The germline V gene has CDR1 LNHDA and CDR2 SQIVND (reference sequence). The CDR3 covers 15 residues. CDR3 amino acids: CASRHQTGKGQPQHF. In nucleotides, the CDR3 is TGTGCCAGTAGGCACCAGACAGGGAAAGGCCAGCCCCAGCATTTT.

The J gene is TRBJ1-5, the V gene TRBV15; tentative D call: TRBD1 (5 bases). Per germline, CDR1 LNHNV and CDR2 YYDKDF (reference sequence). This CDR3 is 14 amino acids long. Trimming pared 1 base from V and 2 bases from J, leaving 6 bases between. The CDR3: CATSRGGGNQPQHF. CDR3 in DNA: TGTGCCACCAGCAGAGGGGGGGGCAATCAGCCCCAGCATTTT.

This sequence joins TRBV2 and TRBJ1-5, with TRBD1 matching over 10 bases. This CDR3 region has 18 residues. Germline CDR1 and CDR2: SNHLY and FYNNEI. With 1 base clipped from V and 2 bases from J, the junction kept 8 bases outside the gene matches. Here the CDR3 reads CASSEGATGTGGNQPQHF. The CDR3 DNA sequence: TGTGCCAGCAGTGAAGGCGCTACCGGGACAGGGGGCAATCAGCCCCAGCATTTT.

V and J are TRBV5-8 and TRBJ2-1; unclear D gene. Germline lookup yields CDR1 SGHTS and CDR2 YDEGEE. This CDR3 has 13 residues. V was pared by 0 bases and J by 10 bases, with 11 bases between. The CDR3 here is CASSLADTREQFF. The CDR3 DNA follows: TGTGCCAGCAGCTTGGCCGACACCCGGGAGCAGTTCTTC.

The chain combines TRBV11-2 with TRBJ2-7, with D unclear. In germline, CDR1 is SGHAT, CDR2 FQNNGV. The CDR3 consists of 15 residues. With 5 bases removed from V and 6 bases from J, the gap between germline ends came to 20 bases. The CDR3 loop reads CASSPKTTPSSEQYF. CDR3 in DNA: TGTGCCAGCAGCCCCAAAACGACTCCATCTTCCGAGCAGTACTTC.

This clone has just a few counts. The gene calls are TRBV6-2 or TRBV6-3 and TRBJ1-5, with D possibly TRBD1 on 6 matching bases. V lost 5 bases and J lost 0, with 23 bases in between. CDR3 length: 19 amino acids. Germline assignment: CDR1 MNHEY and CDR2 SVGEGT. The CDR3 coding sequence is TGTGCCAGCAGTCGCCGCGGACAGAGTATGGCCTTTAGCAATCAGCCCCAGCATTTT. This sequence encodes CASSRRGQSMAFSNQPQHF.

The V and J genes are TRBV7-3 and TRBJ2-5; 10 positions agree with TRBD2. Germline trimming cut 2 bases from V and 1 base from J; bases unmatched to any gene: 1. CDR1 is SGHTA, CDR2 FQGTGA, per germline. The CDR3 is 15 amino acids. The CDR3 is CASSLVAGGQETQYF. The DNA for the CDR3 is TGTGCCAGCAGCTTAGTAGCGGGGGGCCAAGAGACCCAGTACTTC.

This clone was observed a few times. The chain recombines TRBV4-1 with TRBJ2-2; TRBD1 matches at 11 bases. V shed 4 bases and J 8 bases; nucleotides not matched to a gene: 6. This CDR3 is built from 15 residues. Germline CDR1 and CDR2: MGHRA and YSYEKL. The CDR3 is CASSPGQGERGELFF. The CDR3 DNA reads as TGCGCCAGCAGCCCGGGACAGGGGGAACGGGGGGAGCTGTTTTTT.

In this sample, this clone turned up once. The chain links TRBV6-5 to TRBJ2-5; TRBD2 aligns across 10 bases. The V and J ends lost 0 bases and 4 bases, in that order; junction bases with no gene match: 5. The length of the CDR3 is 16 residues. The germline V gene has CDR1 MNHEY and CDR2 SVGAGI. CDR3 in amino acids: CASSYSGTSVGETQYF. The CDR3 region has the DNA TGTGCCAGCAGTTACTCGGGGACTAGCGTAGGAGAGACCCAGTACTTC.